Listed here is a single T cell receptor (beta chain). Through a sample-barcoded 5' primer and a J-beta primer mix, a second PCR was run for roughly 6 to 12 cycles. No fewer than 2.5 million CDR3-containing paired-end reads came from each sample. TCRdb re-called the 5' RACE reads through MiXCR, storing one row per CDR3 protein. The sample lists 1.5 million or so distinct CDR3 sequences; approximately 42% were seen once. This sample stems from a study of blood T cells in healthy people across ages. Study overall: For every two T cells, template switching captured about one barcoded beta molecule.

The CDR3 length is 14 residues. Each individual donor underwent a draw of about 9.1 milliliters of peripheral blood. The chain has TRBV21-1 and TRBJ2-5. TRBV21-1 is recorded as a pseudogene. Input material: blood. The receptor was isolated from a woman younger than 35 in good health. The CDR3 DNA reads as TGTGCCAGCAGCACAACCTCGACTCACAATGAGCAGTACTTC. Translation: CASSTTSTHNEQYF.